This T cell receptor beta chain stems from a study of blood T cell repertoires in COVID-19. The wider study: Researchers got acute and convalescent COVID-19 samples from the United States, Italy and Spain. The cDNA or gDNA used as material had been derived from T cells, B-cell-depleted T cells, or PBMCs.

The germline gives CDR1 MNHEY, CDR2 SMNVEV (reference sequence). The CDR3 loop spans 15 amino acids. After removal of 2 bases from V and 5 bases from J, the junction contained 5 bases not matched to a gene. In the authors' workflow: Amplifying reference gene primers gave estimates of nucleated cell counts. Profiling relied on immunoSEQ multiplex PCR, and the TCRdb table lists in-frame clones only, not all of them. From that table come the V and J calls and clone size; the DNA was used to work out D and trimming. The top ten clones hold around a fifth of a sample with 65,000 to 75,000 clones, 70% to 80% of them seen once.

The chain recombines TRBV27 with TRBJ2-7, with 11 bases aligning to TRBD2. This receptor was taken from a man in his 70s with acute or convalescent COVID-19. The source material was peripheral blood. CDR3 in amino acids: CASSLTRLAGNEQYF. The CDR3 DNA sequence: TGTGCCAGCAGTTTAACCCGACTAGCGGGAAACGAGCAGTACTTC.